This T cell receptor (beta chain) was recorded in a study of response to subunit inactivated influenza vaccine. General study results and limits: It was suggested by the authors that few new T cells are recruited by each seasonal influenza vaccination.

This clonotype occurred a few times. Its specificity is unknown. V dropped 4 bases and J dropped 2 bases, with 13 bases sitting between them. The germline gives CDR1 SGHAT, CDR2 FQNNGV. The CDR3 covers 15 residues. TCRdb re-analysed the RT-PCR reads in MiXCR, keeping a single row per CDR3 protein. The table lists over 150,000 distinct CDR3 sequences, approximately 9.2% of them singletons. Material: non-naive T cells sorted from PBMCs, obtained on the day of vaccination. V and J are TRBV11-2 and TRBJ2-3; D gene uncertain. The TCR originated in a man aged 50 or older who received an inactivated influenza vaccine. CDR3 in amino acids: CASSSAGQTTDTQYF. The CDR3 nucleotides read TGTGCCAGCAGCTCGGCTGGGCAGACCACAGATACGCAGTATTTT.